This T cell receptor (beta chain) was identified during a study of T cell clonality in common variable immunodeficiency. Findings and limits, study-wide: CVID subjects shared fewer TCRbeta clones than healthy controls did.

This clone has ten or more counts. Its antigen is as yet unknown. The CDR3 end is not reached by the read, which stops 3 residues before it; the germline J gene fills it in. Germline CDR1 is SGHTS and CDR2 is YDEGEE. Trimming left V 1 base short and J 0 bases short, with 5 bases between. The CDR3 runs to 15 residues. Control and CVID samples contributed equal amounts of genomic DNA. Profiling relied on immunoSEQ multiplex PCR, and the TCRdb table lists in-frame clones only, not all of them. The specimen gives some 38,000 clones without singletons; the ten biggest hold approximately 3.2%. Caucasian heritage predominated among both patients and controls.

Sequences were obtained from peripheral blood mononuclear cells. This chain connects TRBV5-8 to TRBJ2-6; no clear D gene. The sequence was collected from a person aged 18 to 70 in good health. The sequenced part of the CDR3 DNA is TGTGCCAGCAGCTTGTACTTCTCTGGGGCCAACGTC. Amino acid sequence: CASSLYFSGANV. Given in full, the CDR3 is CASSLYFSGANVLTF.